This T cell receptor beta chain was sequenced during a study of glioma-infiltrating T cells after dendritic cell vaccination. Measured with immunoSEQ multiplex PCR; TCRdb has only the in-frame clones, and not every one. This table has 80,000 to 95,000 clones, roughly 85% appearing once. The time point is: after dendritic cell vaccination, including at tumor progression/relapse. This receptor was obtained from a human donor with glioblastoma. The specimen was blood, collected after dendritic cell vaccination.

The CDR3 sequence: CASRPGSREGELFF. For the CDR3, the DNA is TGTGCCAGCAGACCAGGGTCGCGGGAAGGGGAGCTGTTTTTT. This chain uses TRBV27 with TRBJ2-2, with D possibly matching TRBD2 (6 bases). This CDR3 is 14 amino acids long. Germline-derived CDR1 and CDR2 are MNHEY and SMNVEV (reference sequence). Trimming stripped 6 bases from V and 8 bases from J, with 16 bases between.